Listed here are 4 T cell receptor beta chains from one sample, sequenced in a study of blood T cell repertoires in COVID-19. Generated by immunoSEQ multiplex PCR, the TCRdb table keeps only in-frame clones and is missing some. The sample carries about 98,000 clones, roughly 85% recorded once. What was sequenced was peripheral blood. The receptors stem from a man between 70 and 80 years old with acute or convalescent COVID-19.

The J gene is TRBJ1-4, the V gene TRBV9, with 10 positions matching TRBD1. CDR1 and CDR2 from the germline V gene are SGDLS and YYNGEE. V shed 2 bases and J 7 bases; nucleotides not matched to a gene: 5. This CDR3 has 15 amino acids. Here the CDR3 DNA reads TGTGCCAGCAGCGTCTGGACAGGGGGAGGTGAAAAACTGTTTTTT. It codes for CASSVWTGGGEKLFF.

The rearrangement links TRBV11-2 to TRBJ1-2; 7 nucleotides line up with TRBD1. The CDR3 has 16 residues. In germline, CDR1 is SGHAT, CDR2 FQNNGV. J gave up 5 bases and V 4 bases, and 13 bases lay outside the gene matches. The CDR3 loop is CASSSPSGTASYGYTF. CDR3 nucleotides: TGTGCCAGCAGCTCGCCCTCCGGGACAGCTTCTTATGGCTACACCTTC.

The rearrangement uses TRBV6-5 and TRBJ1-5; D remains ambiguous. The CDR3 contains 15 residues. Deletions cut 8 bases from V and 3 bases from J, with 17 bases between. Germline CDR1 is MNHEY and CDR2 is SVGAGI. CDR3 region: CASSWNEGSNQPQHF. Here the CDR3 DNA reads TGTGCCAGCTCCTGGAACGAGGGTTCCAATCAGCCCCAGCATTTT.

The chain is built from TRBV11-2 and TRBJ1-4; 8 nucleotides agree with TRBD1. The CDR3 has 16 residues. From germline, CDR1 is SGHAT and CDR2 FQNNGV. The junction had 5 bases not matched to a gene; V was cut back by 2 bases and J by 3 bases. For the CDR3, the DNA is TGTGCCAGCAGCTTACAGGGGGCTTGGGCTAATGAAAAACTGTTTTTT. Its translation is CASSLQGAWANEKLFF.